This T cell receptor (beta chain) stems from a study of cytotoxic CD8 clonotypes in ibrutinib-treated CLL. Study summary: Responses comprised about 24 partial and 2 complete; at median roughly 66 months, roughly 14 remained remitted and approximately twelve progressed. Per sample, productive templates averaged approximately 260,000 and productive rearrangements averaged roughly 91,000.

CDR3 length: 10 amino acids. From germline, CDR1 is SQVTM and CDR2 ANQGSEA. Trimming shortened V by 6 bases and J by 4 bases, and 6 bases separated the two germline ends. Investigators sourced approximately 2 micrograms of genomic DNA from cryopreserved PBMCs for TCR beta libraries. Study-level points and caveats: Public clonotypes proved infrequent, and on treatment they shrank or remained steady.

Libraries were prepared by immunoSEQ multiplex PCR; TCRdb keeps only in-frame clonotypes and omits some of them. The sample contains about 300,000 clones, about 64% of which appear only once. This clone was seen a handful of times. The antigen remains undetermined. The chain links TRBV29-1 to TRBJ1-1; D uncertain. The TCR was taken from a human donor with chronic lymphocytic leukemia. The sequenced sample was PBMCs, obtained after 36 months of ibrutinib treatment. CDR3 in DNA: TGCAGCGTATCAGGCACTGAAGCTTTCTTT. This translates into CSVSGTEAFF. Full variable domain (rest looked up from reference TRBV29-1 and TRBJ1-1): SAVISQKPSRDICQRGTSLTIQCQVDSQVTMMFWYRQQPGQSLTLIATANQGSEATYESGFVIDKFPISRPNLTFSTLTVSNMSPEDSSIYLCSVSGTEAFFGQGTRLTVV.